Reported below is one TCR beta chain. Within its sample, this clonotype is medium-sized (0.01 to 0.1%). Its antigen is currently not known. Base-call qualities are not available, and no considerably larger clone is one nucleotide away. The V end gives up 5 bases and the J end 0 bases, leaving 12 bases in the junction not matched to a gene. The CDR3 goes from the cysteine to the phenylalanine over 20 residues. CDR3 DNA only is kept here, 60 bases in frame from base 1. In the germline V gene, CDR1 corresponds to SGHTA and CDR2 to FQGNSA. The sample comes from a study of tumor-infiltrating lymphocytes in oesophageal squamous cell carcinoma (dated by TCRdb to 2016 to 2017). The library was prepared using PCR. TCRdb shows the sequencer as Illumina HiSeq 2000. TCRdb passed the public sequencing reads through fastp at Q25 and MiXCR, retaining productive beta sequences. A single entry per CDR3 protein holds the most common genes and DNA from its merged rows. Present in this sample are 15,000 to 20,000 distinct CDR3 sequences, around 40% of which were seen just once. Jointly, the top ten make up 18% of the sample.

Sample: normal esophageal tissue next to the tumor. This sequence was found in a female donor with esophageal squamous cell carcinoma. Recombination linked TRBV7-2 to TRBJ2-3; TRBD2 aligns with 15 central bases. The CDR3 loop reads CASSLGGLAGGMSSTDTQYF. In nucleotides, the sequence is TGTGCCAGCAGCCTGGGGGGACTAGCGGGGGGCATGAGTAGCACAGATACGCAGTATTTT.